This paragraph reports one T cell receptor (beta chain). TCRdb independently ran MiXCR on the 5' RACE reads; one entry per CDR3 protein. The table has some 760,000 distinct CDR3 sequences, 18% seen once. This specimen belongs to a study of identical twins. Trimming took off 1 base at V and 8 bases at J, with 14 bases between the two ends. Germline values: CDR1 DFQATT, CDR2 SNEGSKA (reference sequence). This CDR3 has 13 residues. This same sample was also part of a study on T cells expressing NK-cell markers. That source reports: In more than five donors, dominant CD3+CD56+NKG2C+ clonotypes ranked among the top 10 CD8+ clonotypes. Four donors showed these clonotypes also leading the CD3+CD56-NKG2C+ fraction. Specificity for HCMV among expanded NKG2C+ T cell clones was not established.

Specimen: PBMCs. This chain uses TRBV20-1 with TRBJ1-2, with a possible D match to TRBD1 (6 bases). The TCR comes from a woman between 18 and 29 years old in good health. The CDR3 protein is CSARVLQGEGYTF. The CDR3 bases are TGCAGTGCTAGAGTTTTACAGGGTGAAGGCTACACCTTC.